This T cell receptor beta chain was obtained from a study of shared clonotypes between healthy human individuals (dated by TCRdb to 2019 to 2021). Regarding the study in general: The cohort included a few men and a couple of women between 18 and 49 years of age. For each donor, three plates each were used for CD4 naive and CD4 memory, two plates were used for CD8 naive, and one plate was used for CD8 memory. Between about 0.94 and 8.9 billion PBMCs per donor were obtained by leukapheresis. To estimate repertoire size and how much clonotype sharing occurs between individuals, the study deeply sequenced the blood TCR repertoires of several healthy adults. Libraries were prepared and TCR repertoires were sequenced by different laboratories using diverse techniques, in order to increase sequencing depth and limit assay-specific biases.

Relative to germline, V is missing 2 bases and J is missing 2 bases, with 9 bases of the junction outside any gene match. There are 16 amino acids in the CDR3, from cysteine to phenylalanine inclusive. Solely the CDR3 DNA is kept, with 48 bases framed from the first base. The germline V gene (reference sequence) gives CDR1 as GTSNPN and CDR2 as SVGIG. In regard to this clone: It has no known antigen specificity. The sample holds no much larger clone one base away, and base qualities are not on file.

Using the deep immunoSEQ assay, TCR CDR3 regions were amplified from genomic DNA by multiplex PCR. Extracted genomic DNA from each cell subset was spread evenly across all wells of several immunoSEQ 96-well plates, with each plate serving as a replicate. For sorted subsets, each replicate PCR was loaded with roughly 200 ng genomic DNA, equivalent to some 27,000 T cell genomes. The purified libraries were quantified using a Qubit 3.0 fluorometer, sized with a Bioanalyzer 2100, and then quantified again using the KAPA Library Quantification kit. Every immunoSEQ 96-well plate was sequenced on a separate single-read 150-cycle Illumina NextSeq 550 flow cell. Regarding the original processing steps: Because the immunoSEQ output included only junctional sequences and no quality scores, the filtering could not be the same as the filtering used for full-length reads. To assign V/J genes and CDR3, sequences were annotated against IMGT germline references using PyIR, a Python wrapper for IgBLAST v1.9. Any read was removed if the V/J assignment was weak (E-value above 1e-6), the CDR3 was missing, or the read contained stop codons, out-of-frame junctions, or ambiguous translated residues. V3J clonotypes were defined by identical inferred V gene, J gene, and CDR3 amino acid sequence. The percentage overlap between two repertoires was calculated by dividing the number of shared unique clonotypes by the size of the smaller repertoire. Richness of each repertoire was evaluated using RTK rarefaction, the Chao1 estimator, and Recon v2.1 estimates of unobserved clonotypes. For all TCRbeta clonotypes obtained by the gDNA method from four donors, generation probabilities were computed with OLGA. TCRdb obtained this table from immuneACCESS and retained in-frame rearrangements with V and J assigned. These tables miss some clones; where compared with another copy, unresolved V genes account for less than half of the shortfall, and the remainder is unexplained. V, J and clone size are taken as reported in that table, and D and trimming were inferred from the DNA itself. The sample has 2.5 million or so clones on record, around 94% of them singletons. The ten largest clonotypes hold over 0.12% of the sample.

The paper's findings and limits, for the study overall: Based on pairwise subsampling, the degree of clonotype sharing among donors was expected to be affected by sequencing depth. Incomplete sequencing was indicated by rarefaction of sorted-subset datasets, despite the large sequencing depth. When a few donors were compared, the shared fraction of clonotypes was roughly 5% for naive CD4, 3.5% for naive CD8, 2% to 2.5% for memory CD4, and less than 0.5% for memory CD8. Because the study included only a small number of donors, the genetic and exposure-history diversity represented was limited. Clonotypes shared by all four sorted-subset donors showed higher generation probabilities than non-shared clonotypes. Naive subsets generally had larger estimated clonotype richness than memory subsets. Sampling was limited to blood, and TCR repertoires in tissue likely differ from TCR repertoires in blood.

The donors were healthy, HIV-negative adults with no recently reported acute infections or vaccinations. Every donor was a Caucasian adult residing in Nashville, Tennessee, USA. CD4+ T cells were enriched through magnetic negative selection, after which naive cells were positively selected on CD45RA and the remaining negative fraction served as the memory subset. After blood collection by leukapheresis, PBMCs were isolated using Ficoll-Histopaque density gradient centrifugation and then cryopreserved in the vapor phase of liquid nitrogen. Analytical flow cytometry was used to check the purity and quantity of each magnetically sorted T cell population. Each sorted fraction had its genomic DNA isolated and then quantified by UV absorbance on a Nanodrop 2000c.

The TCR sequence derives from a man aged 18 to 30 in good health. The sequence joins TRBV30 to TRBJ2-7; 10 bases in between match TRBD2. The specimen sequenced was naive CD4+ T cells sorted from blood. The cell subset or site label corresponds to: CD45RA+ positively selected. The DNA reads as follows: TGTGCCTGGAGTCCATCACTAGCGGGACAGCCCTACGAGCAGTACTTC. It specifies CAWSPSLAGQPYEQYF.